Shown below are 17 T cell receptor beta chains from a single sample sequenced in a study of Tregs in tolerant kidney transplant recipients. Mixed chimerism was transient after nonmyeloablative marrow transplants from related graft donors. Sequencing was performed with immunoSEQ multiplex PCR; in TCRdb, only in-frame clones are kept and a portion is missing. There are tens of thousands of clones in the sample; more than 85% occur only once, and roughly 1.5% lies in the top ten. Sequencing used CD4+ T cells from blood (PBMCs), obtained 12 months after the transplant. The source of these receptors is a human patient who received a combined kidney and bone marrow transplant. The graft donor may account for some of the T cells.

The V call is TRBV21-1, the J call TRBJ2-2; the table's D call TRBD1 went unverified against the DNA. TRBV21-1 is termed a pseudogene. This CDR3 is 17 amino acids long. DNA for the CDR3: TGTGCCAGCACCCTCGAGGGGGCGAGTGTTGGTGAGGGGGAGCTGTTTTTT. Its translation is CASTLEGASVGEGELFF.

The chain combines TRBV5-1 with TRBJ2-1; 11 bases agree with TRBD1. Germline V gene sequence: CDR1 SGHRS, CDR2 YFSETQ. Losses at the gene ends were 4 bases for V and 1 base for J; bases not matched to a gene: 4. The CDR3 is 16 residues long. CDR3 nucleotides: TGCGCCAGCAGCGAGAGGGACAGGGGGTCCTACAATGAGCAGTTCTTC. Its translation is CASSERDRGSYNEQFF. The full variable domain, with the rest looked up from reference TRBV5-1 and TRBJ2-1, is KAGVTQTPRYLIKTRGQQVTLSCSPISGHRSVSWYQQTPGQGLQFLFEYFSETQRNKGNFPGRFSGRQFSNSRSEMNVSTLELGDSALYLCASSERDRGSYNEQFFGPGTRLTVL.

The V and J genes are TRBV5-6 and TRBJ1-3; maybe TRBD1 (5 bases). V was shortened by 0 bases and J by 7 bases, with 8 bases between the two germline ends. CDR3 length: 13 residues. Germline V gives CDR1 SGHDT, CDR2 YYEEEE. The CDR3 here is CASSLVSGNTIYF. The CDR3 DNA reads as TGTGCCAGCAGCTTGGTTTCAGGGAACACCATATATTTT.

The rearrangement uses TRBV11-3 and TRBJ2-5; 10 nucleotides line up with TRBD1. This CDR3 spans 15 amino acids. Germline V lookup: CDR1 SGHNT, CDR2 YENEEA. The J segment lost 2 bases and the V segment lost 5 bases, leaving 5 bases of the junction unmatched. The DNA for the CDR3 is TGTGCCAGCAGCCCACGGACAGGGGGGCAAGAGACCCAGTACTTC. Amino acid sequence: CASSPRTGGQETQYF.

The chain has TRBV18 and TRBJ1-3, with no clear D. Trimming took 1 base from V and 0 from J, leaving 10 bases between them. The germline CDR1 and CDR2 sequences are KGHSH and LQKENI. The CDR3 consists of 16 residues. CDR3 loop: CASSPLAGSSGNTIYF. CDR3 nucleotide sequence: TGTGCCAGCTCACCACTTGCGGGGTCCTCTGGAAACACCATATATTTT.

The chain combines TRBV7-2 with TRBJ1-1; no clear D gene. Germline V gives CDR1 SGHTA, CDR2 FQGNSA. The CDR3 is 13 residues long. V shed 1 base and J shed 1 base, with 4 bases lying between them. The CDR3 is CASSLDRNTEAFF. The DNA for the CDR3 is TGTGCCAGCAGCTTAGACAGGAACACTGAAGCTTTCTTT.

The V and J genes are TRBV4-1 and TRBJ2-5; no firm D call. Germline loops: CDR1 MGHRA, CDR2 YSYEKL. Trimming took off 1 base at V and 2 bases at J, with 8 bases between the two ends. CDR3 length: 14 amino acids. In DNA, the CDR3 is TGCGCCAGCAGCCAAGGTGACAAACAAGAGACCCAGTACTTC. Its protein is CASSQGDKQETQYF.

This chain links TRBV5-4 with TRBJ2-1; TRBD1 is a possible D gene (5 bases). This CDR3 comprises 15 residues. Germline V CDR1 and CDR2: SGHNT, YYREEE (reference sequence). Trimming took off 4 bases at V and 1 base at J, with 12 bases between the two ends. The CDR3 DNA follows: TGTGCCAGCAGCCAGACAGCTACATCCTACAATGAGCAGTTCTTC. Encoded protein: CASSQTATSYNEQFF. The entire variable domain, with the rest obtained from reference TRBV5-4 and TRBJ2-1, is as follows: ETGVTQSPTHLIKTRGQQVTLRCSSQSGHNTVSWYQQALGQGPQFIFQYYREEENGRGNFPPRFSGLQFPNYSSELNVNALELDDSALYLCASSQTATSYNEQFFGPGTRLTVL.

The V call is TRBV7-6, the J call TRBJ1-2, with 12 positions matching TRBD1. The CDR3 contains 13 residues. Germline V lookup: CDR1 SGHVS, CDR2 FNYEAQ. V lost 4 bases, J lost 9 bases, and 3 bases stayed unmatched. Written as DNA, the CDR3 is TGTGCCAGCAGCTCGGGACAGGGGGCAAGCTACACCTTC. Translation gives CASSSGQGASYTF.

This chain uses TRBV20-1 with TRBJ2-1, with a tentative D call TRBD2 (6 bases). The length of the CDR3 is 11 residues. Germline V lookup: CDR1 DFQATT, CDR2 SNEGSKA (reference sequence). Trimming removed 8 bases from V and 3 bases from J, with 8 bases in between. The DNA of the CDR3 is TGCAGTTGGAGGGGCTACAATGAGCAGTTCTTC. Translating gives CSWRGYNEQFF.

The chain carries TRBV5-8 and TRBJ2-1; 13 bases match TRBD2. CDR1 SGHTS and CDR2 YDEGEE come from the germline V gene. Losses at the gene ends were 0 bases for V and 1 base for J; bases not matched to a gene: 10. The CDR3 consists of 20 residues. CDR3 in DNA: TGTGCCAGCAGCTTGGCCCGGACTAGCGGGAGCCGTGGGTCCTACAATGAGCAGTTCTTC. Encoded protein: CASSLARTSGSRGSYNEQFF.

V and J are TRBV2 and TRBJ2-1, with 10 positions matching TRBD1. Trimming cost V 6 bases and J 5 bases; bases outside gene matches: 7. This CDR3 comprises 15 residues. Germline V CDR1 and CDR2: SNHLY, FYNNEI. The CDR3 loop reads CASSLLGTGDNEQFF. CDR3 DNA sequence: TGTGCCAGCAGCCTACTCGGGACAGGGGACAATGAGCAGTTCTTC.

V gene TRBV2 combines with J gene TRBJ2-7, with D perhaps matching TRBD1 (6 bases). This CDR3 is 11 amino acids long. Germline V gene lookup returns CDR1 SNHLY and CDR2 FYNNEI. Trimming stripped 3 bases from V and 7 bases from J, with 7 bases between. CDR3 bases: TGTGCCAGCAGTGACAGGGGAGAGCAGTACTTC. Its translation: CASSDRGEQYF.

The V gene is TRBV5-4, the J gene TRBJ2-1, with a possible D match to TRBD2 (5 bases). The CDR3 totals 13 residues. CDR1 and CDR2 from the germline V gene are SGHNT and YYREEE (reference sequence). The V end was cut by 2 bases, the J end by 3 bases, with 6 bases between. CDR3 bases: TGTGCCAGCAGCTTAGACTACTACAATGAGCAGTTCTTC. It specifies CASSLDYYNEQFF. Combining the CDR3 with reference TRBV5-4 and TRBJ2-1 gives the whole variable domain ETGVTQSPTHLIKTRGQQVTLRCSSQSGHNTVSWYQQALGQGPQFIFQYYREEENGRGNFPPRFSGLQFPNYSSELNVNALELDDSALYLCASSLDYYNEQFFGPGTRLTVL.

The CDR3 bases are TGTGCCAGCAGCGTAGCACTAGACTCCTACAATGAGCAGTTCTTC. Protein: CASSVALDSYNEQFF. The chain recombines TRBV9 with TRBJ2-1; tentative D call: TRBD2 (5 bases). The length of the CDR3 is 15 residues. Germline lookup yields CDR1 SGDLS and CDR2 YYNGEE. The V and J ends lost 0 bases and 0 bases respectively, with 7 bases between them.

With respect to this clone: Within the sample, other DNA sequences also encode this same CDR3. V gene TRBV4-2 combines with J gene TRBJ2-3; tentative D call: TRBD2 (6 bases). The CDR3 runs to 16 residues. The germline V gene encodes CDR1 LGHNA and CDR2 YNFKEQ. Trimming pared 0 bases from V and 0 bases from J, leaving 10 bases between. This CDR3 is CASSQEDRGSTDTQYF. Written as DNA, the CDR3 is TGTGCCAGCAGCCAAGAGGATCGGGGGAGCACAGATACGCAGTATTTT.

V and J are TRBV5-1 and TRBJ1-2; 7 bases agree with TRBD1. Germline values: CDR1 SGHRS, CDR2 YFSETQ. The CDR3 spans 14 residues. V trimming: 0 bases; J trimming: 5 bases; junction bases outside the gene matches: 4. The CDR3 here is CASSLGDSGYGYTF. As DNA, the CDR3 is TGCGCCAGCAGCTTGGGGGACAGTGGGTATGGCTACACCTTC.